The 30 T cell receptor beta chains below were found in one sample sequenced in a study of blood T cell repertoires in COVID-19. The protocol was immunoSEQ multiplex PCR, while the TCRdb copy is restricted to in-frame clones and leaves out a portion. The repertoire holds under 150,000 clones, with around 89% as singletons. Sequenced sample: peripheral blood. Receptors originate from a woman aged 45 to 65 with acute or convalescent COVID-19.

The chain couples TRBV14 to TRBJ2-7, with D perhaps matching TRBD1 (5 bases). Germline V gives CDR1 SGHDN, CDR2 FVKESK. The V and J ends lost 1 base and 3 bases respectively, with 10 bases between them. This CDR3 has 14 amino acids. The CDR3 loop is CASSQAGAYYEQYF. The CDR3 DNA is TGTGCCAGCAGCCAAGCTGGGGCCTACTACGAGCAGTACTTC. The variable domain in full, completed from reference TRBV14 and TRBJ2-7, reads EAGVTQFPSHSVIEKGQTVTLRCDPISGHDNLYWYRRVMGKEIKFLLHFVKESKQDESGMPNNRFLAERTGGTYSTLKVQPAELEDSGVYFCASSQAGAYYEQYFGPGTRLTVT.

This rearrangement joins TRBV7-2 to TRBJ2-3, with 11 bases matching TRBD2. Germline V gene data show CDR1 as SGHTA and CDR2 as FQGNSA. CDR3 length: 14 residues. V lost 4 bases and J lost 3; bases outside the gene matches: 0. The CDR3 region has the DNA TGTGCCAGCAGCTCTAGCGGGAGGACAGATACGCAGTATTTT. Translated, it gives CASSSSGRTDTQYF.

This clone is a singleton in its sample. This chain joins TRBV4-3 and TRBJ1-6; D is ambiguous. Germline CDR1 is LGHNA and CDR2 is YSLEER. The CDR3 is 15 residues long. Deletions cut 0 bases from V and 8 bases from J, with 11 bases between. CDR3 nucleotide sequence: TGCGCCAGCAGCCAAGATGGCAGGCGAGATTCACCCCTCCACTTT. Its translation: CASSQDGRRDSPLHF.

V is TRBV24-1 and J is TRBJ2-3; 9 bases match TRBD1. V was pared by 4 bases and J by 2 bases, with 3 bases of the junction left unmatched. The CDR3 spans 15 residues. CDR1 and CDR2 from the germline V gene are KGHDR and SFDVKD. CDR3 loop: CATSEGQGYTDTQYF. CDR3 nucleotide sequence: TGTGCCACCAGTGAAGGACAGGGGTACACAGATACGCAGTATTTT.

The V call is TRBV3-1 (or the pseudogene TRBV3-2), the J call TRBJ2-1, with D unclear. The CDR3 spans 12 residues. V was cut by 1 base and J by 9 bases, with 7 bases left in between. CDR1 is LGHDT, CDR2 YNNKEL, per germline (reference sequence). As DNA, the CDR3 is TGTGCCAGCAGCCAAGGGTCTAGTGAGCAGTTCTTC. This encodes CASSQGSSEQFF.

The chain is built from TRBV9 and TRBJ2-3, with 9 bases matching TRBD2. Germline CDR1 and CDR2: SGDLS and YYNGEE. V was clipped by 0 bases and J by 8 bases; unmatched bases: 10. The CDR3 is 16 amino acids. In nucleotides, the CDR3 is TGTGCCAGCAGCGTAGGATCGGCGGGGGGGATAGTTACGCAGTATTTT. Its protein is CASSVGSAGGIVTQYF.

This chain connects TRBV27 to TRBJ2-5; maybe TRBD1 (6 bases). The CDR3 has 15 residues. V was shortened by 5 bases and J by 3 bases, with 16 bases between the two germline ends. Per the germline V gene, CDR1 is MNHEY and CDR2 is SMNVEV (reference sequence). The CDR3 bases are TGTGCCAGCAGTCCGCTATTTGGGGGCAAAGAGACCCAGTACTTC. It encodes CASSPLFGGKETQYF.

Only a few counts were recorded for this clone. The chain links TRBV18 to TRBJ2-1; 9 nucleotides line up with TRBD2. In germline, CDR1 is KGHSH, CDR2 LQKENI. The CDR3 length is 12 residues. The trim removed 3 bases at V and 10 bases at J, leaving 1 base unmatched. The CDR3 here is CASSPTSGEQFF. In nucleotides, the CDR3 is TGTGCCAGCTCACCGACTAGCGGCGAGCAGTTCTTC.

This clone occurred once. In DNA form, the CDR3 reads TGTGCCAGCTGTGGTTCGAGGACAGGGCCCACAGATACGCAGTATTTT. Amino acid sequence: CASCGSRTGPTDTQYF. The chain has TRBV28 and TRBJ2-3; TRBD1 matches at 8 bases. Looked up from germline, CDR1 is MDHEN and CDR2 is SYDVKM. The length of the CDR3 is 16 residues. Trimming cost V 8 bases and J 2 bases; bases outside gene matches: 12. Full variable domain (outside the CDR3, taken from reference TRBV28 and TRBJ2-3): DVKVTQSSRYLVKRTGEKVFLECVQDMDHENMFWYRQDPGLGLRLIYFSYDVKMKEKGDIPEGYSVSREKKERFSLILESASTNQTSMYLCASCGSRTGPTDTQYFGPGTRLTVL.

V and J are TRBV12-3 or TRBV12-4 and TRBJ1-1; D is possibly TRBD1 (5 bases). Trimming took off 10 bases at V and 0 bases at J, with 12 bases between the two ends. The CDR3 covers 13 residues. CDR3 bases: TGTGCCATCTCGCCGGGGGTGAACACTGAAGCTTTCTTT. It specifies CAISPGVNTEAFF.

This rearrangement joins TRBV4-3 to TRBJ2-7; 7 bases are a match to TRBD1. CDR1 is LGHNA and CDR2 is YSLEER in the germline V gene. This CDR3 contains 15 residues. V shed 2 bases and J 2 bases; nucleotides not matched to a gene: 6. CDR3 nucleotides: TGCGCCAGCAGCCAAATAACAGGGGTGGCCTACGAGCAGTACTTC. The encoded protein is CASSQITGVAYEQYF.

The chain is built from TRBV7-9 and TRBJ1-2, with D hard to call. CDR3 length: 15 amino acids. Germline V gene lookup returns CDR1 SEHNR and CDR2 FQNEAQ (reference sequence). Trimming left V 5 bases short and J 0 bases short, with 13 bases between. For the CDR3, the DNA is TGTGCCAGCAGCATAGGGTCTCCAGCTAACTATGGCTACACCTTC. Translating gives CASSIGSPANYGYTF.

The rearrangement uses TRBV15 and TRBJ2-1; TRBD2 agrees at 8 bases. The germline V gene encodes CDR1 LNHNV and CDR2 YYDKDF (reference sequence). This CDR3 region has 17 residues. V lost 1 base and J lost 8; bases outside the gene matches: 13. This chain's CDR3 is CATSRVGDGRASDEQFF. CDR3 nucleotides: TGTGCCACCAGCAGAGTAGGCGACGGGAGGGCCAGCGATGAGCAGTTCTTC.

This clone appeared a single time. The chain couples TRBV11-3 to TRBJ1-4; no reliable D call. Trimming took off 2 bases at V and 0 bases at J, with 10 bases between the two ends. Germline V CDR1 and CDR2: SGHNT, YENEEA. The CDR3 is made up of 16 amino acids. As DNA, the CDR3 is TGTGCCAGCAGCTTAATCCGCCCAGCAACTAATGAAAAACTGTTTTTT. Amino acid sequence: CASSLIRPATNEKLFF.

The CDR3 here is CASSQQGARGYTF. The CDR3 nucleotides read TGCGCCAGCAGCCAACAGGGGGCGAGAGGCTACACCTTC. The chain has TRBV4-1 and TRBJ1-2; 8 nucleotides match TRBD1. The V and J ends lost 2 bases and 8 bases, in that order; junction bases with no gene match: 4. This CDR3 is built from 13 residues. Germline V CDR1 and CDR2: MGHRA, YSYEKL.

The chain employs TRBV7-9 and TRBJ1-6; D perhaps matches TRBD1 (5 bases). The CDR3 loop spans 17 amino acids. The germline CDR1 and CDR2 sequences are SEHNR and FQNEAQ (reference sequence). Trimming left V 1 base short and J 6 bases short, with 16 bases between. The CDR3 is CASSLGEAGFTNSPLHF. CDR3 sequence (DNA): TGTGCCAGCAGCTTAGGGGAGGCAGGGTTTACTAATTCACCCCTCCACTTT.

The chain employs TRBV6-5 and TRBJ1-1; D not resolved. Trimming took 2 bases from V and 9 from J, leaving 10 bases between them. The V gene's germline CDR1 is MNHEY and CDR2 SVGAGI. This CDR3 is built from 12 residues. CDR3 loop: CASSYVGEKAFF. The CDR3 region has the DNA TGTGCCAGCAGTTACGTCGGGGAGAAAGCTTTCTTT.

This clone has more than one count but fewer than ten. The chain recombines TRBV18 with TRBJ2-3, with 12 bases fitting TRBD2. With 4 bases clipped from V and 4 bases from J, the junction kept 6 bases outside the gene matches. CDR3 size: 16 residues. CDR1 and CDR2 from the germline V gene are KGHSH and LQKENI. CDR3 in DNA: TGTGCCAGCTCACAAATACTAGCGGGAGGCCCAGATACGCAGTATTTT. Translating gives CASSQILAGGPDTQYF.

This chain uses TRBV15 with TRBJ1-3; tentatively, D is TRBD1 (5 bases). CDR3 length: 14 residues. CDR1 LNHNV and CDR2 YYDKDF come from the germline V gene (reference sequence). Trimming stripped 1 base from V and 1 base from J, with 5 bases between. CDR3 nucleotides: TGTGCCACCAGCAGAGCAGGGTCTGGAAACACCATATATTTT. Its protein product is CATSRAGSGNTIYF.

The J gene is TRBJ1-1, the V gene TRBV18, with D maybe TRBD1 (5 bases). The V and J ends lost 3 bases and 4 bases respectively, with 21 bases between them. There are 17 residues in the CDR3. Germline CDR1 reads KGHSH; CDR2 reads LQKENI. CDR3 in DNA: TGTGCCAGCTCACCTCTGATGTCAGGTCGAAGGGGCACTGAAGCTTTCTTT. This sequence encodes CASSPLMSGRRGTEAFF.

Concerning this clone itself: Its ends do not fully match the called genes, so a read error is possible. This rearrangement joins TRBV28 to TRBJ2-7, with a weak D call TRBD1 (6 bases). Germline V CDR1 and CDR2: MDHEN, SYDVKM. There are 11 residues in the CDR3. CDR3 loop: CASLGWGPLGF. CDR3 DNA: TGTGCCAGCCTTGGCTGGGGGCCCTTGGGATTC.

The rearrangement uses TRBV28 and TRBJ2-7; 10 bases are a match to TRBD1. Trimming cost V 5 bases and J 2 bases; bases outside gene matches: 3. This CDR3 is built from 14 residues. CDR1 and CDR2 from the germline V gene are MDHEN and SYDVKM. This CDR3 reads CASSPGTGAYEQYF. CDR3 nucleotide sequence: TGTGCCAGCAGTCCCGGGACAGGGGCCTACGAGCAGTACTTC.

The J gene is TRBJ1-6, the V gene TRBV18, with D uncertain. The CDR3 totals 16 residues. Trimming stripped 6 bases from V and 5 bases from J, with 17 bases between. Germline V lookup: CDR1 KGHSH, CDR2 LQKENI. CDR3 sequence: CASSPTLRANNSPLHF. The CDR3 DNA follows: TGTGCCAGCTCTCCCACTTTGAGGGCTAATAATTCACCCCTCCACTTT.

The rearrangement uses TRBV3-1 (or the pseudogene TRBV3-2) and TRBJ2-1, with D hard to call. With 3 bases removed from V and 4 bases from J, the gap between germline ends came to 4 bases. In germline, CDR1 is LGHDT, CDR2 YNNKEL (reference sequence). The length of the CDR3 is 12 residues. Here the CDR3 DNA reads TGTGCCAGCAGCCACAGTTACAATGAGCAGTTCTTC. It is translated as CASSHSYNEQFF.

The V and J genes are TRBV28 and TRBJ1-6; TRBD1 agrees at 8 bases. The CDR3 has 17 amino acids. V gave up 5 bases and J gave up 8 bases; unmatched junction bases: 14. Germline V CDR1 and CDR2: MDHEN, SYDVKM. The CDR3 DNA sequence: TGTGCCAGCAGTACCCCGGACAGGGTACGTCTGGATTCACCCCTCCACTTT. Its translation is CASSTPDRVRLDSPLHF.

This clone came up a few times. CDR3 residues: CASSIGTGSAELFF. Written as DNA, the CDR3 is TGTGCCAGTAGTATTGGAACGGGAAGCGCGGAGCTGTTTTTT. The chain is built from TRBV19 and TRBJ2-2; D is perhaps TRBD2 (5 bases). CDR1 LNHDA and CDR2 SQIVND come from the germline V gene (reference sequence). Trimming removed 3 bases from V and 10 bases from J, with 15 bases in between. The CDR3 is made up of 14 amino acids.

The chain combines TRBV11-2 with TRBJ2-1, with a weak D call TRBD1 (6 bases). Germline V gives CDR1 SGHAT, CDR2 FQNNGV. The CDR3 is 13 amino acids. V shed 11 bases and J shed 3 bases, with 14 bases lying between them. The DNA of the CDR3 is TGTGCCTCGAACACGGACAGCTACAATGAGCAGTTCTTC. Translating it yields CASNTDSYNEQFF.

V and J are TRBV30 and TRBJ1-5, with TRBD1 identical over 7 bases. The V segment lost 3 bases and the J segment 0 bases; nucleotides outside the gene matches: 2. The CDR3 contains 14 residues. CDR1 is GTSNPN, CDR2 SVGIG, per germline (reference sequence). CDR3 nucleotide sequence: TGTGCCTGGAGCGGGACAGCTAGCAATCAGCCCCAGCATTTT. It yields the protein CAWSGTASNQPQHF.

The sample holds one count of this clone. This chain connects TRBV30 to TRBJ1-1; 10 nucleotides agree with TRBD1. There are 11 residues in the CDR3. The J segment lost 13 bases and the V segment lost 8 bases, leaving 10 bases of the junction unmatched. Germline CDR1 is GTSNPN and CDR2 is SVGIG (reference sequence). The CDR3 DNA reads as TGTGCCAGAAGACAGGGGGCTAAGCTTTTCTTT. It translates to CARRQGAKLFF.

V is TRBV24-1 and J is TRBJ2-3; 8 bases are shared with TRBD2. The CDR3 runs 15 residues. Germline CDR1 reads KGHDR; CDR2 reads SFDVKD. V lost 9 bases to trimming and J lost 0 bases; unmatched junction nucleotides: 7. The CDR3 sequence is CATALSGTSTDTQYF. The CDR3 nucleotides read TGTGCCACCGCGCTTAGCGGGACCAGCACAGATACGCAGTATTTT.